What follows are 16 T cell receptor beta chains derived from one specimen sequenced in a study of blood T cell repertoires in COVID-19. TCRdb's copy holds only in-frame clones and misses some; the assay was immunoSEQ multiplex PCR. The sample holds 150,000 to 250,000 clones, 80% to 85% seen once. Sequenced: PBMCs or T cells enriched from blood (not recorded which). These receptors were taken from a man aged 35 to 55 who had recovered from COVID-19.

CDR3 in DNA: TGTGCCAGCAGGGGAGGTTCCGGGGGAACTGAAGCTTTCTTT. It yields the protein CASRGGSGGTEAFF. The chain is built from TRBV5-4 and TRBJ1-1, with a weak D call TRBD1 (5 bases). Germline CDR1 SGHNT, CDR2 YYREEE (reference sequence). The CDR3 extends over 14 amino acids. V was pared by 5 bases and J by 5 bases, with 16 bases between.

The V call is TRBV11-2, the J call TRBJ1-4; TRBD1 agrees at 12 bases. The CDR3 is made up of 17 amino acids. The V and J ends lost 4 bases and 7 bases, in that order; junction bases with no gene match: 10. Germline lookup yields CDR1 SGHAT and CDR2 FQNNGV. The CDR3 sequence: CASSSRGQGARGEKLFF. The CDR3 DNA reads as TGTGCCAGCAGCTCAAGGGGACAGGGGGCGCGAGGTGAAAAACTGTTTTTT.

The V gene is TRBV18, the J gene TRBJ2-3; D remains unclear. V lost 6 bases and J lost 4, with 8 bases in between. The CDR3 is made up of 12 amino acids. The germline V gene encodes CDR1 KGHSH and CDR2 LQKENI. Written as DNA, the CDR3 is TGTGCCAGCTCCCTCTCCCCAGATACGCAGTATTTT. Protein sequence: CASSLSPDTQYF. The full variable domain, its missing parts supplied by reference TRBV18 and TRBJ2-3, is NAGVMQNPRHLVRRRGQEARLRCSPMKGHSHVYWYRQLPEEGLKFMVYLQKENIIDESGMPKERFSAEFPKEGPSILRIQQVVRGDSAAYFCASSLSPDTQYFGPGTRLTVL.

This clone came up a few times. The V gene is TRBV10-3, the J gene TRBJ1-1; 8 bases match TRBD1. The J segment lost 11 bases and the V segment lost 10 bases, leaving 12 bases of the junction unmatched. This CDR3 spans 12 amino acids. Germline loops: CDR1 ENHRY, CDR2 SYGVKD. In DNA form, the CDR3 reads TGTGCCACCTGGGGCGTGGACAGGGAGGCTTTCTTT. Its protein product is CATWGVDREAFF.

The J gene is TRBJ2-2, the V gene TRBV9; D possibly corresponds to TRBD1 (5 bases). Germline CDR1 is SGDLS and CDR2 is YYNGEE. Trimming took 0 bases from V and 5 from J, leaving 14 bases between them. CDR3 length: 16 amino acids. DNA for the CDR3: TGTGCCAGCAGCGTAGACTCAGGGTCCCGGACCGGGGAGCTGTTTTTT. Translation: CASSVDSGSRTGELFF.

The genes are TRBV7-3 and TRBJ2-1, with TRBD1 matching 8 bases. The CDR3 runs 14 residues. CDR1 SGHTA and CDR2 FQGTGA come from the germline V gene. V was pared by 5 bases and J by 9 bases, with 9 bases of the junction left unmatched. CDR3 amino acids: CASSVDRVRTEQFF. CDR3 coding DNA: TGTGCCAGCAGCGTGGACAGGGTTCGAACTGAGCAGTTCTTC.

The rearrangement links TRBV9 to TRBJ1-1, with D unclear. Between the trimmed V and J ends, which lost 0 bases and 0 bases, there was a span of 6 bases. Germline V lookup: CDR1 SGDLS, CDR2 YYNGEE. This CDR3 is 14 amino acids long. For the CDR3, the DNA is TGTGCCAGCAGCGTAGACGAGGTGAACACTGAAGCTTTCTTT. It codes for CASSVDEVNTEAFF.

The chain couples TRBV6-5 to TRBJ2-7; D uncertain. V was cut by 4 bases and J by 6 bases, with 7 bases left in between. The CDR3 consists of 11 residues. Germline V gene sequence: CDR1 MNHEY, CDR2 SVGAGI. The CDR3 here is CASSSQIEQYF. Here the CDR3 DNA reads TGTGCCAGCAGTTCCCAGATCGAGCAGTACTTC.

This rearrangement joins TRBV7-3 to TRBJ1-1, with D unresolved. Germline values: CDR1 SGHTA, CDR2 FQGTGA. This CDR3 is built from 13 residues. Deletions cut 2 bases from V and 8 bases from J, with 12 bases between. The CDR3, as DNA: TGTGCCAGCAGCTTAGATGGCCTGGAGGAAGCTTTCTTT. Its protein is CASSLDGLEEAFF.

This clone was detected only once. The chain carries TRBV3-1 (or the pseudogene TRBV3-2) and TRBJ2-2, with D uncertain. Trimming took 1 base from V and 4 from J, leaving 7 bases between them. Germline V CDR1 and CDR2: LGHDT, YNNKEL (reference sequence). The length of the CDR3 is 14 residues. CDR3 nucleotide sequence: TGTGCCAGCAGCCAAGGTTCGGGCACCGGGGAGCTGTTTTTT. Its translation: CASSQGSGTGELFF.

CDR3 sequence (DNA): TGTGCCAGCAGCCCAAGGGGCTCCTACAATGAGCAGTTCTTC. Protein product: CASSPRGSYNEQFF. The chain links TRBV11-3 to TRBJ2-1, with D possibly matching TRBD1 (5 bases). The CDR3 covers 14 residues. The germline CDR1 and CDR2 sequences are SGHNT and YENEEA. V shed 5 bases and J shed 0 bases, with 8 bases lying between them.

This clone was recorded once. V is TRBV19 and J is TRBJ1-4, with 7 positions matching TRBD1. The CDR3 is made up of 14 amino acids. The junction had 7 bases not matched to a gene; V was cut back by 5 bases and J by 7 bases. Germline V gene sequence: CDR1 LNHDA, CDR2 SQIVND (reference sequence). CDR3 protein: CASSRQGRGEKLFF. The DNA of the CDR3 is TGTGCCAGTAGTCGACAGGGAAGAGGTGAAAAACTGTTTTTT.

The chain combines TRBV5-4 with TRBJ1-4; D might be TRBD1 (5 bases). Germline V gene data show CDR1 as SGHNT and CDR2 as YYREEE (reference sequence). The CDR3 covers 16 residues. The ends were cut back, 0 bases at V and 5 bases at J, with 14 bases in the middle. The CDR3 here is CASSLASGGRNEKLFF. The CDR3 coding sequence is TGTGCCAGCAGCTTGGCGAGCGGGGGGAGAAATGAAAAACTGTTTTTT.

This clone came up once. The chain is built from TRBV7-8 and TRBJ2-1; TRBD2 agrees at 10 bases. The ends lost 0 bases at V and 8 bases at J; junction bases unmatched: 10. CDR3 size: 17 residues. Germline assignment: CDR1 SGHVS and CDR2 FQNEAQ. The CDR3: CASSLAGYQRGGHEQFF. The CDR3 bases are TGTGCCAGCAGCTTAGCGGGTTACCAGCGGGGGGGCCATGAGCAGTTCTTC.

This clone was observed once. This chain uses TRBV7-6 with TRBJ2-5; the match to TRBD2 covers 8 bases. This CDR3 has 16 residues. V shed 3 bases, J shed 1 base, and the junction held 7 bases outside the gene matches. Germline V gene data show CDR1 as SGHVS and CDR2 as FNYEAQ. The CDR3 sequence is CASSLAQGLAQETQYF. CDR3 sequence (DNA): TGTGCCAGCAGCTTGGCCCAAGGACTAGCCCAAGAGACCCAGTACTTC.

The rearrangement joins TRBV7-2 to TRBJ1-5; 9 bases match TRBD1. The germline V gene has CDR1 SGHTA and CDR2 FQGNSA. The CDR3 extends over 14 amino acids. V shed 1 base and J 6 bases; nucleotides not matched to a gene: 1. The CDR3 region is CASSLETGGQPQHF. The CDR3 nucleotides read TGTGCCAGCAGCTTAGAGACAGGGGGTCAGCCCCAGCATTTT.